This T cell receptor beta chain was recovered during a study of identifying expanded T cells in peripheral blood. Repertoires were generated with immunoSEQ multiplex PCR, while TCRdb's copy carries only in-frame clones and drops some. Of about 58,000 clones in the sample, approximately 90% were seen once. This clone was counted once. No infections or other immune events were documented during collection. Germline values: CDR1 SGDLS, CDR2 YYNGEE. The CDR3 is made up of 15 amino acids. Trimming took 4 bases from V and 1 from J; bases not matched to a gene: 6. This TCR derives from a person aged 18-70 years in good health. Source material: blood. The gene calls are TRBV9 and TRBJ2-5; 8 nucleotides agree with TRBD2. CDR3 amino acids: CASSKRGWGQETQYF. The CDR3 DNA is TGTGCCAGCAGCAAGCGGGGGTGGGGCCAAGAGACCCAGTACTTC.